The present T cell receptor (beta chain) was sequenced within a study of blood T cells in healthy people across ages. V was clipped by 8 bases and J by 4 bases; unmatched bases: 13. CDR1 is DFQATT, CDR2 SNEGSKA, per germline (reference sequence). The CDR3 totals 15 residues. A sample-barcoded 5' primer and a J-beta primer mix were used in a second PCR of about 7 to 11 cycles. TCRdb independently ran MiXCR on the 5' RACE reads; one entry per CDR3 protein. The profile shows over a million distinct CDR3 sequences, less than 50% of them singletons. On this clonotype: The target antigen is unknown.

Notes on the study in general: Roughly linear age-related decline in beta diversity appeared, significant by age roughly 40.

Input material: blood. The chain carries TRBV20-1 and TRBJ2-1, with 8 bases that match TRBD1. This clonotype was obtained from a woman in her sixties or seventies in good health. The CDR3, as DNA: TGCAGTACCCCTACTGGGACAGGACTTTACAATGAGCAGTTCTTC. It encodes CSTPTGTGLYNEQFF.